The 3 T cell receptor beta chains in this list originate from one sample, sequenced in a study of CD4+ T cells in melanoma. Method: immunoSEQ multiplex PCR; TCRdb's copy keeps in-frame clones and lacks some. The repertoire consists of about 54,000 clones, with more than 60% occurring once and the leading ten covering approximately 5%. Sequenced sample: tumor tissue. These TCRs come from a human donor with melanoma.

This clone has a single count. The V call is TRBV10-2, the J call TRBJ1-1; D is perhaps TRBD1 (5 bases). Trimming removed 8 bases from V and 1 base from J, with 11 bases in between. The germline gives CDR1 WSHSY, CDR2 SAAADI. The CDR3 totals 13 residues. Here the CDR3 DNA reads TGCGCCAGCTCCGGGGGGTGGAACACTGAAGCTTTCTTT. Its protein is CASSGGWNTEAFF.

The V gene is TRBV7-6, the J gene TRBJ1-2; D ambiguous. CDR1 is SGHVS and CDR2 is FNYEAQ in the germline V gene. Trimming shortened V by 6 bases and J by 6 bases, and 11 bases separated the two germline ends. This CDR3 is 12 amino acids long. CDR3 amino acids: CASSLGGNGYTF. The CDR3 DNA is TGTGCCAGCAGTCTAGGAGGGAATGGCTACACCTTC. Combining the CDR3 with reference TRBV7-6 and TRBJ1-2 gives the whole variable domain GAGVSQSPRYKVTKRGQDVALRCDPISGHVSLYWYRQALGQGPEFLTYFNYEAQQDKSGLPNDRFSAERPEGSISTLTIQRTEQRDSAMYRCASSLGGNGYTFGSGTRLTVV.

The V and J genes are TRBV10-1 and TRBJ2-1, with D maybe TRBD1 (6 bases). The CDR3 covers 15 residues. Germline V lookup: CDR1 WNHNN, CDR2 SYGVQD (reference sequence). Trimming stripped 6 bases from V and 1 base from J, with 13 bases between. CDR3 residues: CASSCTGPSYNEQFF. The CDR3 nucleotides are TGCGCCAGCAGCTGTACAGGGCCTTCCTACAATGAGCAGTTCTTC.